Following are 4 T cell receptor beta chains from one sample sequenced in a study of OX40 agonist ivuxolimab in advanced cancers. Profiling relied on immunoSEQ multiplex PCR, and the TCRdb table lists in-frame clones only, not all of them. The sample comprises about 59,000 clones, around 85% of which are singletons, and around 0.73% rests with the top ten. The sequenced sample was CD4+ or CD8+ T cells sorted from blood, obtained in a trial of the OX40 agonist ivuxolimab. All receptors come from an adult with an advanced solid tumor such as melanoma, head and neck, liver or kidney cancer.

CDR3 sequence: CASRFTSGSNNEQFF. CDR3 DNA: TGTGCCAGTAGATTTACTAGCGGGAGTAACAATGAGCAGTTCTTC. V usage is TRBV19 and J usage is TRBJ2-1, with 11 positions matching TRBD2. The CDR3 loop spans 15 amino acids. From germline, CDR1 is LNHDA and CDR2 SQIVND (reference sequence). V dropped 6 bases and J dropped 5; count of bases not matched to a gene: 6. The entire variable domain, with the rest obtained from reference TRBV19 and TRBJ2-1, is as follows: DGGITQSPKYLFRKEGQNVTLSCEQNLNHDAMYWYRQDPGQGLRLIYYSQIVNDFQKGDIAEGYSVSREKKESFPLTVTSAQKNPTAFYLCASRFTSGSNNEQFFGPGTRLTVL.

The chain couples TRBV6-5 to TRBJ1-2; 9 bases match TRBD1. Trimming cost V 6 bases and J 8 bases; bases outside gene matches: 13. This CDR3 is built from 15 residues. The germline gives CDR1 MNHEY, CDR2 SVGAGI. CDR3 residues: CASSNKGQGGAGYTF. The CDR3 nucleotides read TGTGCCAGCAGCAATAAGGGACAGGGAGGTGCGGGCTACACCTTC.

The chain carries TRBV28 and TRBJ1-4; 7 nucleotides line up with TRBD1. CDR1 and CDR2 (germline): MDHEN, SYDVKM. The V segment lost 6 bases and the J segment 4 bases; nucleotides outside the gene matches: 2. CDR3 size: 13 residues. The CDR3: CASRQGINEKLFF. In DNA, the CDR3 is TGTGCCAGCAGACAGGGGATTAATGAAAAACTGTTTTTT.

The CDR3 protein is CAWSLERKETQYF. The CDR3 region has the DNA TGTGCCTGGAGCTTAGAGAGAAAGGAGACCCAGTACTTC. The chain links TRBV30 to TRBJ2-5; D gene ambiguous. V lost 3 bases, J lost 5 bases, and 13 bases lay in between. Germline assignment: CDR1 GTSNPN and CDR2 SVGIG (reference sequence). This CDR3 has 13 amino acids. Supplemented by reference TRBV30 and TRBJ2-5, the full variable domain reads SQTIHQWPATLVQPVGSPLSLECTVEGTSNPNLYWYRQAAGRGLQLLFYSVGIGQISSEVPQNLSASRPQDRQFILSSKKLLLSDSGFYLCAWSLERKETQYFGPGTRLLVL.